Presented here are 28 T cell receptor beta chains from one specimen sequenced in a study of shared clonotypes between healthy human individuals. The method was immunoSEQ multiplex PCR; TCRdb's version includes in-frame clones alone and lacks a portion of them. The table lists 450,000 to 500,000 clones, roughly four fifths of them singletons. Specimen: PBMCs. Receptor source: a woman aged 35 to 49 in good health. Some clones in this sample may be carry-over from other donors' samples.

The chain recombines TRBV5-4 with TRBJ2-3; D might be TRBD2 (6 bases). This CDR3 spans 16 amino acids. V dropped 3 bases and J dropped 4 bases, with 18 bases sitting between them. The germline gives CDR1 SGHNT, CDR2 YYREEE (reference sequence). The CDR3 sequence is CASSSPGTDVADTQYF. CDR3 nucleotide sequence: TGTGCCAGCAGCTCCCCCGGGACTGATGTGGCAGATACGCAGTATTTT.

A single count supports this clone. For the CDR3, the DNA is TGTGCCAGCAGCGTAGAGGGACTAGGTCAGCAGTACTTC. It yields the protein CASSVEGLGQQYF. The chain combines TRBV9 with TRBJ2-7; TRBD2 matches 8 bases. The CDR3 runs 13 residues. Germline values: CDR1 SGDLS, CDR2 YYNGEE. J lost 8 bases, V lost 0 bases, and 4 bases had no gene match.

As DNA, the CDR3 is TGTGCCAGCAGCTTACTGGACAGGGGCCGTTACAATGAGCAGTTCTTC. Its translation is CASSLLDRGRYNEQFF. This chain links TRBV7-9 with TRBJ2-1, with TRBD1 identical over 9 bases. Losses at the gene ends were 2 bases for V and 4 bases for J; bases not matched to a gene: 6. Germline CDR1 SEHNR, CDR2 FQNEAQ (reference sequence). The CDR3 covers 16 residues.

This clone has more than one count but fewer than ten. The chain joins TRBV7-2 to TRBJ2-4, with TRBD1 matching 10 bases. Germline V CDR1 and CDR2: SGHTA, FQGNSA. The CDR3 has 15 amino acids. Germline trimming cut 1 base from V and 7 bases from J; bases unmatched to any gene: 4. CDR3 sequence (DNA): TGTGCCAGCAGCTTAGTCGGGGGACAGGGGAACATTCAGTACTTC. As protein: CASSLVGGQGNIQYF.

The genes are TRBV11-2 and TRBJ1-3; 8 bases align to TRBD1. Germline V gene data show CDR1 as SGHAT and CDR2 as FQNNGV. The V gene end was trimmed by 5 bases and the J gene end by 3 bases; junction bases not matched to a gene: 9. There are 16 residues in the CDR3. The CDR3 DNA is TGTGCCAGCAGCACAGGGGGGAAGGGGAGTGGAAACACCATATATTTT. This gives the protein CASSTGGKGSGNTIYF.

This chain uses TRBV6-4 with TRBJ2-6, with no clear D. Germline loops: CDR1 MRHNA, CDR2 SNTAGT. Trimming pared 0 bases from V and 0 bases from J, leaving 12 bases between. The CDR3 contains 18 residues. CDR3 in DNA: TGTGCCAGCAGTGACTCGAAAGAAACCAACTCTGGGGCCAACGTCCTGACTTTC. It encodes CASSDSKETNSGANVLTF.

Comments on this clone: One junction end does not reproduce the germline sequence, and a read error may be involved. This same CDR3 is encoded by further DNA sequences in the sample. The gene calls are TRBV19 and TRBJ2-6; D might be TRBD1 (6 bases). The CDR3 runs to 15 residues. CDR1 LNHDA and CDR2 SQIVND come from the germline V gene (reference sequence). CDR3 DNA sequence: TGTGCCAGTAGTATTGAGGGCTCAGGGGCCAACGTCCTGACCTTC. Translating gives CASSIEGSGANVLTF. The full variable domain, its missing parts supplied by reference TRBV19 and TRBJ2-6, is DGGITQSPKYLFRKEGQNVTLSCEQNLNHDAMYWYRQDPGQGLRLIYYSQIVNDFQKGDIAEGYSVSREKKESFPLTVTSAQKNPTAFYLCASSIEGSGANVLTFGAGSRLTVL.

The chain couples TRBV7-6 to TRBJ1-3; D is undetermined. Trimming cost V 5 bases and J 2 bases, with 10 bases left between them. This CDR3 spans 14 amino acids. Germline V gene data show CDR1 as SGHVS and CDR2 as FNYEAQ. This chain's CDR3 is CASSLGVPGNTIYF. The CDR3 DNA follows: TGTGCCAGCAGCCTTGGGGTACCTGGAAACACCATATATTTT.

The gene calls are TRBV5-1 and TRBJ2-7, with 7 bases identical to TRBD2. Trimming cost V 5 bases and J 2 bases; bases outside gene matches: 10. The CDR3 has 15 residues. Looked up from germline, CDR1 is SGHRS and CDR2 is YFSETQ. The CDR3 DNA reads as TGCGCCAGCAGTCCCTCCCCAGGGAGGGCCTACGAGCAGTACTTC. It translates to CASSPSPGRAYEQYF.

This clone was picked up one time. This probably arose from a read error, given a far larger clone one base away. The CDR3 does not close with the conserved phenylalanine or tryptophan, likely indicating a read error. The rearrangement links TRBV30 to TRBJ1-1; a possible D gene is TRBD1 (6 bases). Germline V gene lookup returns CDR1 GTSNPN and CDR2 SVGIG (reference sequence). The CDR3 totals 12 residues. V gave up 3 bases and J gave up 7 bases, with 12 bases separating them. The CDR3 bases are TGTGCCTGGAGCGTCGGGGGCCTTGAAGCTTTCTCT. Its protein product is CAWSVGGLEAFS.

This chain joins TRBV5-6 and TRBJ1-5; no definite D call. The CDR3 length is 12 residues. Germline V gene sequence: CDR1 SGHDT, CDR2 YYEEEE. V dropped 3 bases and J dropped 4 bases, with 5 bases sitting between them. The CDR3 DNA is TGTGCCAGCAGCTCACTAAATCAGCCCCAGCATTTT. Encoded protein: CASSSLNQPQHF.

This clone was detected a few times. V gene TRBV2 combines with J gene TRBJ2-5, with unresolved D. The length of the CDR3 is 13 residues. The germline V and J ends were trimmed by 8 bases and 0 bases, with 10 bases remaining between them. Germline-derived CDR1 and CDR2 are SNHLY and FYNNEI. CDR3 nucleotides: TGTGCCAGCTCCGAGTCGAACCAAGAGACCCAGTACTTC. Protein: CASSESNQETQYF.

The chain recombines TRBV30 with TRBJ1-1; D remains unclear. This CDR3 has 12 residues. CDR1 GTSNPN and CDR2 SVGIG come from the germline V gene (reference sequence). V was pared by 8 bases and J by 4 bases, with 14 bases between. The CDR3 region is CAGKSGSTEAFF. CDR3 in DNA: TGTGCCGGGAAGTCGGGGAGCACTGAAGCTTTCTTT. Drawing the rest from reference TRBV30 and TRBJ1-1, the complete variable domain is SQTIHQWPATLVQPVGSPLSLECTVEGTSNPNLYWYRQAAGRGLQLLFYSVGIGQISSEVPQNLSASRPQDRQFILSSKKLLLSDSGFYLCAGKSGSTEAFFGQGTRLTVV.

Many counts were recorded for this clone. The J gene is TRBJ2-7, the V gene TRBV6-1; 7 bases agree with TRBD1. The CDR3 loop spans 13 amino acids. The germline V gene encodes CDR1 MNHNS and CDR2 SASEGT. V trimming: 8 bases; J trimming: 1 base; junction bases outside the gene matches: 5. In DNA, the CDR3 is TGTGCCAGCGAGGGGGCACGGTCCTACGAGCAGTACTTC. As protein: CASEGARSYEQYF.

This clone has a handful of counts. In nucleotides, the CDR3 is TGTGCCAGCAGTGGCTCATATACAGGGAATCAGCCCCAGCATTTT. It encodes CASSGSYTGNQPQHF. The chain recombines TRBV6-1 with TRBJ1-5; D possibly corresponds to TRBD1 (6 bases). Trimming stripped 4 bases from V and 4 bases from J, with 14 bases between. In germline, CDR1 is MNHNS, CDR2 SASEGT. The CDR3 is made up of 15 amino acids.

The J gene is TRBJ1-4, the V gene TRBV10-3; a possible D gene is TRBD1 (5 bases). CDR1 and CDR2 from the germline V gene are ENHRY and SYGVKD. V was trimmed by 4 bases and J by 8 bases, leaving 14 bases between them. The CDR3 loop spans 14 amino acids. The CDR3 bases are TGTGCCATCAGTGGGGCAGGGCTAGGGGAAAAACTGTTTTTT. The encoded protein is CAISGAGLGEKLFF.

This clone was detected ten times or more. The V gene is TRBV11-2, the J gene TRBJ2-7; tentatively, D is TRBD2 (5 bases). The V gene's germline CDR1 is SGHAT and CDR2 FQNNGV. The CDR3 is 13 amino acids. V lost 2 bases and J lost 6, with 11 bases in between. The CDR3 region is CASSLRAGGEQYF. The DNA of the CDR3 is TGTGCCAGCAGCTTACGGGCGGGCGGCGAGCAGTACTTC.

This clone has a handful of counts. The chain links TRBV6-1 to TRBJ2-5, with D tentatively TRBD1 (6 bases). Gene TRBJ2-7 matches the end of the DNA better, so the J call may be wrong. Germline V gene data show CDR1 as MNHNS and CDR2 as SASEGT. The length of the CDR3 is 15 residues. The CDR3 DNA reads TGTGCCAGCAGTGAACTGGCAGGGGTACCTTCCGAGCAGTACTTC. It specifies CASSELAGVPSEQYF.

This chain connects TRBV6-1 to TRBJ1-2, with TRBD1 matching 9 bases. The CDR3 is made up of 14 amino acids. V trimming: 9 bases; J trimming: 4 bases; junction bases outside the gene matches: 9. Germline V gene lookup returns CDR1 MNHNS and CDR2 SASEGT. The CDR3 spells CASSGDRVSYGYTF. For the CDR3, the DNA is TGTGCCAGTTCGGGGGACAGGGTTTCCTATGGCTACACCTTC.

The chain links TRBV27 to TRBJ2-7; 15 bases are a match to TRBD2. V trimming: 3 bases; J trimming: 5 bases; junction bases outside the gene matches: 11. The CDR3 loop spans 18 amino acids. Looked up from germline, CDR1 is MNHEY and CDR2 is SMNVEV (reference sequence). As DNA, the CDR3 is TGTGCCAGCAGTTTGCGATCGGGACTAGCGGGAGGAAGGAACGAGCAGTACTTC. It yields the protein CASSLRSGLAGGRNEQYF.

The rearrangement links TRBV5-8 to TRBJ1-5; the D gene is possibly TRBD1 (6 bases). Deletions cut 2 bases from V and 6 bases from J, with 12 bases between. The CDR3 spans 14 residues. Per the germline V gene, CDR1 is SGHTS and CDR2 is YDEGEE. Here the CDR3 DNA reads TGTGCCAGCAGCTTATTCAGGGGCAGTCAGCCCCAGCATTTT. This sequence encodes CASSLFRGSQPQHF.

This chain links TRBV27 with TRBJ2-3, with TRBD1 matching 11 bases. The CDR3 runs to 16 residues. Germline loops: CDR1 MNHEY, CDR2 SMNVEV (reference sequence). Germline trimming cut 3 bases from V and 7 bases from J; bases unmatched to any gene: 9. In DNA form, the CDR3 reads TGTGCCAGCAGTTTCTACGGGACAGGGGGTTATAATACGCAGTATTTT. Protein: CASSFYGTGGYNTQYF.

This chain joins TRBV4-3 and TRBJ2-1, with TRBD1 identical over 9 bases. J gave up 2 bases and V 6 bases, and 5 bases lay outside the gene matches. The CDR3 totals 15 residues. From germline, CDR1 is LGHNA and CDR2 YSLEER. CDR3 coding DNA: TGCGCCAGCAGTCTTACAGGGGGCGCCTACAATGAGCAGTTCTTC. Its protein is CASSLTGGAYNEQFF.

V and J are TRBV18 and TRBJ2-7; maybe TRBD1 (5 bases). The CDR3 totals 14 residues. V was trimmed by 6 bases and J by 4 bases, leaving 16 bases between them. Per the germline V gene, CDR1 is KGHSH and CDR2 is LQKENI. This chain's CDR3 is CASSPKAGLYEQYF. For the CDR3, the DNA is TGTGCCAGCTCTCCTAAGGCAGGGTTGTACGAGCAGTACTTC. Based on the CDR3 plus reference TRBV18 and TRBJ2-7, the full variable domain is NAGVMQNPRHLVRRRGQEARLRCSPMKGHSHVYWYRQLPEEGLKFMVYLQKENIIDESGMPKERFSAEFPKEGPSILRIQQVVRGDSAAYFCASSPKAGLYEQYFGPGTRLTVT.

This clone came up many times. The chain recombines TRBV29-1 with TRBJ2-3; unclear D gene. V lost 7 bases to trimming and J lost 0 bases, with 8 bases between them. Germline CDR1 and CDR2: SQVTM and ANQGSEA. This CDR3 contains 12 residues. CDR3 DNA: TGCAGCGCCCATTTAAGCACAGATACGCAGTATTTT. It translates to CSAHLSTDTQYF.

The chain has TRBV9 and TRBJ1-1; D ambiguous. Trimming removed 0 bases from V and 5 bases from J, with 11 bases in between. The germline CDR1 and CDR2 sequences are SGDLS and YYNGEE. The CDR3 has 14 residues. CDR3 loop: CASSVDGQETEAFF. The CDR3 DNA reads TGTGCCAGCAGCGTAGATGGGCAGGAGACTGAAGCTTTCTTT. Full variable domain (outside the CDR3, taken from reference TRBV9 and TRBJ1-1): DSGVTQTPKHLITATGQRVTLRCSPRSGDLSVYWYQQSLDQGLQFLIQYYNGEERAKGNILERFSAQQFPDLHSELNLSSLELGDSALYFCASSVDGQETEAFFGQGTRLTVV.

The V and J genes are TRBV9 and TRBJ2-1, with a possible D match to TRBD2 (6 bases). The CDR3 consists of 15 residues. Germline CDR1 SGDLS, CDR2 YYNGEE. Trimming pared 4 bases from V and 0 bases from J, leaving 11 bases between. CDR3 coding DNA: TGTGCCAGCAGCCAGCGGGCGGGCTCCTACAATGAGCAGTTCTTC. Translating it yields CASSQRAGSYNEQFF. The entire variable domain, with the rest obtained from reference TRBV9 and TRBJ2-1, is as follows: DSGVTQTPKHLITATGQRVTLRCSPRSGDLSVYWYQQSLDQGLQFLIQYYNGEERAKGNILERFSAQQFPDLHSELNLSSLELGDSALYFCASSQRAGSYNEQFFGPGTRLTVL.

V usage is TRBV27 and J usage is TRBJ1-2; D not resolved. The germline gives CDR1 MNHEY, CDR2 SMNVEV (reference sequence). The CDR3 loop spans 16 amino acids. Deletions cut 3 bases from V and 2 bases from J, with 16 bases between. This CDR3 is CASSFLVELENYGYTF. CDR3 bases: TGTGCCAGCAGTTTCCTAGTAGAGTTGGAAAACTATGGCTACACCTTC.